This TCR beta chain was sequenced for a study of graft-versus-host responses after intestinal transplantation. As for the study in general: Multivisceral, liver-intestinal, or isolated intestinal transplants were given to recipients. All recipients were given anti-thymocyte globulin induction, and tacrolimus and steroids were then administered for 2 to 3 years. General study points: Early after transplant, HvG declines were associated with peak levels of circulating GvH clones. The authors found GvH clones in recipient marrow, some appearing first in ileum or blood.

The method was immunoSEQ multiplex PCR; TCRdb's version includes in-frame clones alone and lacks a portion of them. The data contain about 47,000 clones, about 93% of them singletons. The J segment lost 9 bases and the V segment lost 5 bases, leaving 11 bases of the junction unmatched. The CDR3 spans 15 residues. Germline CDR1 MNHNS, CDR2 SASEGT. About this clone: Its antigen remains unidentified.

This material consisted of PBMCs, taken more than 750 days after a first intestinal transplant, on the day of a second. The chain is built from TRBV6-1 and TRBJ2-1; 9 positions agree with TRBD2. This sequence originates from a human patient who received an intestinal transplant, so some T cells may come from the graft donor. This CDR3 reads CASSSRVAGVGEQFF. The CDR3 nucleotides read TGTGCCAGCAGTAGCAGGGTAGCGGGAGTGGGTGAGCAGTTCTTC.